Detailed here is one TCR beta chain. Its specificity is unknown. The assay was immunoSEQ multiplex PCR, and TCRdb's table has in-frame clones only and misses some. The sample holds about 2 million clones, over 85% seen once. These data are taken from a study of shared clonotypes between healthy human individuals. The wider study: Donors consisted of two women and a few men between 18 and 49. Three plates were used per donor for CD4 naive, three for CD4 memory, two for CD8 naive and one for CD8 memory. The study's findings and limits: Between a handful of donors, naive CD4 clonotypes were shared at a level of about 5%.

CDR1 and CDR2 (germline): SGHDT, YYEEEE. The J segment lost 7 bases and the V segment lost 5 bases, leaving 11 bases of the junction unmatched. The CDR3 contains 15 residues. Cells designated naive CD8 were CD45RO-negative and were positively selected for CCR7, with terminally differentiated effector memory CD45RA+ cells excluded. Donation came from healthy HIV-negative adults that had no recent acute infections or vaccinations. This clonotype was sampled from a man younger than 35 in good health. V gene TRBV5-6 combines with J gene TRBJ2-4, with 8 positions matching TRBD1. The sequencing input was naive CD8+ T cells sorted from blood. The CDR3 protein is CASSSDRDGWNIQYF. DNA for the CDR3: TGTGCCAGCAGTTCGGACAGGGATGGTTGGAACATTCAGTACTTC. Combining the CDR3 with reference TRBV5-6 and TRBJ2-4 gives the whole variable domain DAGVTQSPTHLIKTRGQQVTLRCSPKSGHDTVSWYQQALGQGPQFIFQYYEEEERQRGNFPDRFSGHQFPNYSSELNVNALLLGDSALYLCASSSDRDGWNIQYFGAGTRLSVL.